Below are 27 T cell receptor beta chains sequenced from a single sample in a study of blood T cell repertoires in COVID-19. Generated by immunoSEQ multiplex PCR, the TCRdb table keeps only in-frame clones and is missing some. The sample yields under 250,000 clones, 82% seen once. The sample comprised peripheral blood. These receptors were taken from a woman aged 70-85 years with COVID-19, enrolled during active disease.

This sequence joins TRBV7-3 and TRBJ2-1; D not certain. The CDR3 totals 13 residues. Trimming stripped 1 base from V and 5 bases from J, with 6 bases between. Germline assignment: CDR1 SGHTA and CDR2 FQGTGA. The CDR3 DNA sequence: TGTGCCAGCAGCTTAATGGCCAACAATGAGCAGTTCTTC. Translation gives CASSLMANNEQFF.

This clone appeared a single time. This chain uses TRBV7-6 with TRBJ1-1; possibly TRBD1 for D (5 bases). V was trimmed by 1 base and J by 8 bases, leaving 5 bases between them. CDR1 and CDR2 from the germline V gene are SGHVS and FNYEAQ. The CDR3 extends over 11 amino acids. The CDR3 coding sequence is TGTGCCAGCAGCTTAGAGGGGGAAGCTTTCTTT. Translated: CASSLEGEAFF.

This sequence joins TRBV6-5 and TRBJ1-1; D gene unclear. The CDR3 contains 15 residues. The V gene lost 5 bases and the J gene lost 4 bases, with 17 bases spanning the gap. Germline V gene lookup returns CDR1 MNHEY and CDR2 SVGAGI. In DNA form, the CDR3 reads TGTGCCAGCAGTACCTATAGCGGAGTGTTCACTGAAGCTTTCTTT. It specifies CASSTYSGVFTEAFF.

The chain employs TRBV7-9 and TRBJ1-2, with unresolved D. Trimming removed 1 base from V and 3 bases from J, with 12 bases in between. The germline V gene has CDR1 SEHNR and CDR2 FQNEAQ (reference sequence). This CDR3 has 15 amino acids. This chain's CDR3 is CASSLVPSSYYGYTF. The CDR3 region has the DNA TGTGCCAGCAGCTTAGTCCCGAGCTCCTACTATGGCTACACCTTC.

V is TRBV4-3 and J is TRBJ1-1; the match to TRBD1 covers 11 bases. V lost 1 base to trimming and J lost 4 bases; unmatched junction nucleotides: 14. Germline loops: CDR1 LGHNA, CDR2 YSLEER. The CDR3 loop spans 19 amino acids. CDR3 residues: CASSQGPGTGGSLGTEAFF. CDR3 DNA sequence: TGCGCCAGCAGCCAAGGACCAGGGACAGGGGGTTCGCTGGGCACTGAAGCTTTCTTT.

The chain uses TRBV6-5 and TRBJ2-7; TRBD1 might be the D (6 bases). The CDR3 is 13 amino acids. Trimming removed 2 bases from V and 3 bases from J, with 8 bases in between. Per germline, CDR1 MNHEY and CDR2 SVGAGI. The CDR3 reads CASSYQTGYEQYF. The CDR3 coding sequence is TGTGCCAGCAGTTACCAGACAGGCTACGAGCAGTACTTC.

The chain carries TRBV4-1 and TRBJ2-5, with D hard to call. This CDR3 comprises 16 residues. CDR1 MGHRA and CDR2 YSYEKL come from the germline V gene. V lost 1 base and J 1 base, leaving 13 bases between the germline ends. The CDR3 protein is CASSQALSWPQETQYF. CDR3 coding DNA: TGCGCCAGCAGCCAAGCCCTGTCCTGGCCCCAAGAGACCCAGTACTTC.

The chain is built from TRBV5-6 and TRBJ2-3; D possibly corresponds to TRBD2 (5 bases). Germline loops: CDR1 SGHDT, CDR2 YYEEEE. V was pared by 2 bases and J by 1 base, with 11 bases between. CDR3 length: 15 residues. CDR3 DNA: TGTGCCAGCAGCTTCTCCAGCGGACGCACAGATACGCAGTATTTT. It translates to CASSFSSGRTDTQYF.

The chain recombines TRBV7-3 with TRBJ2-3; TRBD2 agrees at 10 bases. With V trimmed by 1 base and J by 3 bases, 1 base remained unmatched. Per the germline V gene, CDR1 is SGHTA and CDR2 is FQGTGA. This CDR3 comprises 15 residues. The CDR3 protein is CASSLMTSGTDTQYF. DNA for the CDR3: TGTGCCAGCAGCTTAATGACTAGCGGGACAGATACGCAGTATTTT.

The chain carries TRBV28 and TRBJ1-2, with D tentatively TRBD1 (6 bases). The CDR3 consists of 14 residues. From germline, CDR1 is MDHEN and CDR2 SYDVKM. The germline V and J ends were trimmed by 6 bases and 0 bases, with 11 bases remaining between them. CDR3 in amino acids: CASSRTATNYGYTF. In DNA, the CDR3 is TGTGCCAGCAGCCGGACAGCGACTAACTATGGCTACACCTTC.

This sequence joins TRBV7-2 and TRBJ1-5; D is unclear. CDR3 length: 14 amino acids. Germline V gives CDR1 SGHTA, CDR2 FQGNSA. V dropped 5 bases and J dropped 0 bases, with 8 bases sitting between them. The CDR3 spells CASSEGSSNQPQHF. In nucleotides, the CDR3 is TGTGCCAGCAGCGAAGGGAGTAGCAATCAGCCCCAGCATTTT.

The chain combines TRBV28 with TRBJ2-7; D perhaps matches TRBD1 (6 bases). This CDR3 region has 16 residues. CDR1 is MDHEN and CDR2 is SYDVKM in the germline V gene. V dropped 8 bases and J dropped 5 bases, with 25 bases sitting between them. The CDR3 spells CASFATRGGLLDEQYF. The CDR3 region has the DNA TGTGCCAGCTTCGCGACCAGGGGCGGTTTACTCGACGAGCAGTACTTC. Full variable domain (outside the CDR3, taken from reference TRBV28 and TRBJ2-7): DVKVTQSSRYLVKRTGEKVFLECVQDMDHENMFWYRQDPGLGLRLIYFSYDVKMKEKGDIPEGYSVSREKKERFSLILESASTNQTSMYLCASFATRGGLLDEQYFGPGTRLTVT.

V gene TRBV6-5 combines with J gene TRBJ1-2; the match to TRBD1 covers 7 bases. The CDR3 loop spans 13 amino acids. The ends lost 5 bases at V and 6 bases at J; junction bases unmatched: 6. CDR1 and CDR2 (germline): MNHEY, SVGAGI. This CDR3 reads CASSIDRANGYTF. The CDR3 DNA reads TGTGCCAGCAGTATCGACAGGGCGAATGGCTACACCTTC.

DNA of the CDR3: TGCAGCGTAGAGGACAGGGGAGATACGCAGTATTTT. Residues: CSVEDRGDTQYF. The V and J genes are TRBV29-1 and TRBJ2-3; 9 nucleotides match TRBD1. Germline-derived CDR1 and CDR2 are SQVTM and ANQGSEA. V dropped 6 bases and J dropped 5; count of bases not matched to a gene: 3. The CDR3 spans 12 residues.

V usage is TRBV5-4 and J usage is TRBJ1-2, with TRBD1 matching over 7 bases. Germline CDR1 reads SGHNT; CDR2 reads YYREEE (reference sequence). V lost 1 base, J lost 8 bases, and 2 bases stayed unmatched. The CDR3 sequence is 12 residues long. Written as DNA, the CDR3 is TGTGCCAGCAGCTTGTTAGGGGGCGGCTACACCTTC. Translated, it gives CASSLLGGGYTF.

The chain has TRBV19 and TRBJ2-5, with 9 bases fitting TRBD1. From germline, CDR1 is LNHDA and CDR2 SQIVND (reference sequence). This CDR3 comprises 19 residues. The trim removed 4 bases at V and 5 bases at J, leaving 20 bases unmatched. CDR3 DNA sequence: TGTGCCAGTAGTAGGTCTTCCGGGACAGGGCATTATACTAGGGAGACCCAGTACTTC. This codes for CASSRSSGTGHYTRETQYF.

This sequence joins TRBV6-5 and TRBJ2-1; 12 nucleotides align to TRBD2. The germline gives CDR1 MNHEY, CDR2 SVGAGI. There are 14 residues in the CDR3. V dropped 7 bases and J dropped 6; count of bases not matched to a gene: 4. CDR3 sequence reads: CASTLGLAGNEQFF. The CDR3, as DNA: TGTGCCAGCACTTTGGGACTAGCGGGCAATGAGCAGTTCTTC.

The rearrangement links TRBV5-8 to TRBJ1-2; TRBD1 matches at 7 bases. CDR1 and CDR2 from the germline V gene are SGHTS and YDEGEE. This CDR3 spans 13 amino acids. J lost 8 bases, V lost 2 bases, and 6 bases had no gene match. The chain's CDR3 is CASSLRQGGGYTF. CDR3 DNA sequence: TGTGCCAGCAGCTTACGACAGGGAGGAGGCTACACCTTC.

The J gene is TRBJ1-2, the V gene TRBV2, with a possible D match to TRBD1 (6 bases). Germline lookup yields CDR1 SNHLY and CDR2 FYNNEI. V shed 2 bases and J shed 8 bases, with 9 bases lying between them. The CDR3 totals 12 residues. This CDR3 reads CASSETGFGYTF. For the CDR3, the DNA is TGTGCCAGCAGTGAAACAGGGTTCGGCTACACCTTC.

This clone was observed a single time. The chain recombines TRBV18 with TRBJ1-4; no reliable D call. Germline lookup yields CDR1 KGHSH and CDR2 LQKENI. The CDR3 length is 13 residues. Trimming removed 6 bases at V and 3 bases at J, with 8 bases between. CDR3 loop: CASSEGANEKLFF. The CDR3, as DNA: TGTGCCAGCTCTGAGGGAGCTAATGAAAAACTGTTTTTT.

The genes are TRBV19 and TRBJ1-2; 9 bases line up with TRBD1. Trimming at V came to 5 bases and at J to 5 bases, leaving 3 bases not matched to a gene. Germline-derived CDR1 and CDR2 are LNHDA and SQIVND (reference sequence). The CDR3 is made up of 13 amino acids. The CDR3 spells CASSGGTGYGYTF. In DNA form, the CDR3 reads TGTGCCAGTAGTGGCGGGACAGGGTATGGCTACACCTTC. Combining the CDR3 with reference TRBV19 and TRBJ1-2 gives the whole variable domain DGGITQSPKYLFRKEGQNVTLSCEQNLNHDAMYWYRQDPGQGLRLIYYSQIVNDFQKGDIAEGYSVSREKKESFPLTVTSAQKNPTAFYLCASSGGTGYGYTFGSGTRLTVV.

V and J are TRBV7-2 and TRBJ2-3; the D gene is possibly TRBD2 (5 bases). Germline lookup yields CDR1 SGHTA and CDR2 FQGNSA. This CDR3 region has 12 residues. The germline V and J ends were trimmed by 8 bases and 3 bases, with 9 bases remaining between them. Here the CDR3 reads CASREGTDTQYF. The CDR3 DNA is TGTGCCAGCCGAGAGGGAACAGATACGCAGTATTTT. Supplemented by reference TRBV7-2 and TRBJ2-3, the full variable domain reads GAGVSQSPSNKVTEKGKDVELRCDPISGHTALYWYRQSLGQGLEFLIYFQGNSAPDKSGLPSDRFSAERTGGSVSTLTIQRTQQEDSAVYLCASREGTDTQYFGPGTRLTVL.

The chain is built from TRBV6-2 or TRBV6-3 and TRBJ1-1, with D unresolved. Germline V gives CDR1 MNHEY, CDR2 SVGEGT. V lost 6 bases and J 3 bases, leaving 23 bases between the germline ends. The CDR3 covers 17 residues. The CDR3 sequence is CASSPARLLSDHTEAFF. CDR3 DNA sequence: TGTGCCAGCAGCCCCGCACGATTGCTAAGTGATCACACTGAAGCTTTCTTT.

This sequence joins TRBV7-9 and TRBJ2-2; 7 nucleotides agree with TRBD1. Germline assignment: CDR1 SEHNR and CDR2 FQNEAQ (reference sequence). CDR3 size: 16 residues. V was pared by 4 bases and J by 4 bases, with 9 bases of the junction left unmatched. The CDR3 nucleotides are TGTGCCAGCAGCTCAAGCAGGACAGGAGGCACCGGGGAGCTGTTTTTT. Its translation: CASSSSRTGGTGELFF.

This clone was detected only once. V usage is TRBV6-5 and J usage is TRBJ2-7, with D maybe TRBD1 (6 bases). Trimming left V 2 bases short and J 1 base short, with 12 bases between. The CDR3 consists of 15 residues. Germline V lookup: CDR1 MNHEY, CDR2 SVGAGI. As DNA, the CDR3 is TGTGCCAGCAGTTACGCGACAGGACCTTCCTACGAGCAGTACTTC. Translated: CASSYATGPSYEQYF.

The chain uses TRBV30 and TRBJ1-2; D uncertain. This CDR3 region has 12 residues. Germline V lookup: CDR1 GTSNPN, CDR2 SVGIG (reference sequence). Trimming removed 2 bases from V and 8 bases from J, with 12 bases in between. DNA for the CDR3: TGTGCCTGGAGTTCTTCTCCCACAGGCTACACCTTC. Protein sequence: CAWSSSPTGYTF.

The count of this clone is one. Other nucleotide sequences in the sample specify the same CDR3. This chain connects TRBV29-1 to TRBJ1-1, with TRBD1 matching 11 bases. Germline loops: CDR1 SQVTM, CDR2 ANQGSEA. Trimming cost V 3 bases and J 1 base; bases outside gene matches: 4. CDR3 length: 15 residues. In DNA, the CDR3 is TGCAGCGTTGAGGGGACAGGGGGTGCGAACACTGAAGCTTTCTTT. Translating it yields CSVEGTGGANTEAFF.